This TCR beta chain came from a study of technical replicates of blood from four donors. CDR1 is SGHVS and CDR2 is FNYEAQ in the germline V gene. The CDR3 is 15 amino acids. After removal of 2 bases from V and 0 bases from J, the junction contained 4 bases not matched to a gene. Repertoires were generated with immunoSEQ multiplex PCR, while TCRdb's copy carries only in-frame clones and drops some. The sample shows nearly 80,000 clones, around 92% of them seen only once. The receptor's source is a human donor in good health. The chain couples TRBV7-6 to TRBJ2-7, with 7 bases fitting TRBD2. Material: T cells isolated from PBMCs. The CDR3 DNA is TGTGCCAGCAGCTTAAGGGAGGGAAACTCCTACGAGCAGTACTTC. Its translation: CASSLREGNSYEQYF.